The 14 T cell receptor beta chains listed next were all sequenced from one sample in a study of cytomegalovirus exposure and HLA in healthy donors. Primers for the PCR totalled 60 Vbeta and 13 Jbeta. Clones were read by immunoSEQ multiplex PCR, and TCRdb kept only the in-frame ones, dropping some. This table holds 90,000 to 100,000 clones, about 78% found once. Sample: PBMCs. The receptors originated from a woman aged 40-49 years in good health and CMV-seronegative.

The chain employs TRBV19 and TRBJ2-2; unclear D gene. Germline-derived CDR1 and CDR2 are LNHDA and SQIVND (reference sequence). V was shortened by 6 bases and J by 5 bases, with 13 bases between the two germline ends. The CDR3 totals 14 residues. DNA for the CDR3: TGTGCCAGTAGCCGGAGACTTGAGACCGGGGAGCTGTTTTTT. Protein sequence: CASSRRLETGELFF.

The chain carries TRBV29-1 and TRBJ1-1; weak D call: TRBD1 (5 bases). The germline V and J ends were trimmed by 4 bases and 3 bases, with 9 bases remaining between them. Per germline, CDR1 SQVTM and CDR2 ANQGSEA. The CDR3 covers 12 residues. CDR3: CSVGGRDTEAFF. CDR3 DNA sequence: TGCAGCGTTGGGGGCAGGGACACTGAAGCTTTCTTT.

This chain uses TRBV7-8 with TRBJ1-1; D is unclear. This CDR3 is 14 amino acids long. The germline V and J ends were trimmed by 2 bases and 5 bases, with 12 bases remaining between them. CDR1 is SGHVS, CDR2 FQNEAQ, per germline. CDR3 amino acids: CASSLTQKNTEAFF. In DNA, the CDR3 is TGTGCCAGCAGCTTAACCCAGAAGAATACTGAAGCTTTCTTT.

This clone has just a few counts. V is TRBV7-8 and J is TRBJ1-1, with 9 bases matching TRBD1. In germline, CDR1 is SGHVS, CDR2 FQNEAQ. The V segment lost 2 bases and the J segment 0 bases; nucleotides outside the gene matches: 1. The CDR3 spans 15 residues. CDR3 DNA sequence: TGTGCCAGCAGCTTACGGGACAGGGTGAACACTGAAGCTTTCTTT. Its translation: CASSLRDRVNTEAFF.

The rearrangement links TRBV2 to TRBJ1-1; no definite D call. The CDR3 contains 13 residues. Germline V lookup: CDR1 SNHLY, CDR2 FYNNEI. Between the trimmed V and J ends, which lost 6 bases and 1 base, there was a span of 9 bases. CDR3 nucleotide sequence: TGTGCCAGCAGGACTACACCGAACACTGAAGCTTTCTTT. It is translated as CASRTTPNTEAFF.

This clone has more than one count but fewer than ten. The V gene is TRBV6-6, the J gene TRBJ2-1, with D maybe TRBD1 (5 bases). The CDR3 totals 12 residues. The V gene's germline CDR1 is MNHNY and CDR2 SVGAGI (reference sequence). The V gene lost 2 bases and the J gene lost 8 bases, with 7 bases spanning the gap. CDR3 amino acids: CASSYKGDEQFF. CDR3 nucleotides: TGTGCCAGCAGTTACAAAGGGGATGAGCAGTTCTTC.

The V call is TRBV6-6, the J call TRBJ1-1; 9 bases are shared with TRBD1. This CDR3 contains 15 residues. Trimming cost V 2 bases and J 2 bases; bases outside gene matches: 3. The germline gives CDR1 MNHNY, CDR2 SVGAGI (reference sequence). The CDR3 spells CASSYRDRVNTEAFF. CDR3 coding DNA: TGTGCCAGCAGTTACCGGGACAGGGTCAACACTGAAGCTTTCTTT.

This clone appeared a few times. This sequence joins TRBV4-1 and TRBJ2-2; D is ambiguous. Germline V gene data show CDR1 as MGHRA and CDR2 as YSYEKL. The CDR3 has 13 residues. The V end was cut by 4 bases, the J end by 7 bases, with 10 bases between. The CDR3 loop is CASSLRGYGELFF. CDR3 sequence (DNA): TGCGCCAGCAGCCTTCGCGGTTACGGGGAGCTGTTTTTT.

This clone was seen ten or more times. V is TRBV7-8 and J is TRBJ1-1; the match to TRBD1 covers 7 bases. Per germline, CDR1 SGHVS and CDR2 FQNEAQ. The V gene end was trimmed by 4 bases and the J gene end by 4 bases; junction bases not matched to a gene: 12. CDR3 length: 16 residues. CDR3 DNA: TGTGCCAGCAGCTCCCACCTTGGACAGGCAGGCACTGAAGCTTTCTTT. As protein: CASSSHLGQAGTEAFF.

The genes are TRBV10-3 and TRBJ2-2, with D possibly TRBD1 on 5 matching bases. Trimming removed 7 bases from V and 4 bases from J, with 13 bases in between. Germline assignment: CDR1 ENHRY and CDR2 SYGVKD. This CDR3 is 14 amino acids long. CDR3 sequence reads: CAITATVFTGELFF. The CDR3 DNA is TGTGCCATCACGGCGACAGTTTTCACCGGGGAGCTGTTTTTT.

V is TRBV9 and J is TRBJ1-5, with D perhaps matching TRBD1 (6 bases). This CDR3 contains 14 residues. CDR1 is SGDLS, CDR2 YYNGEE, per germline. The ends were cut back, 5 bases at V and 6 bases at J, with 15 bases in the middle. CDR3 DNA sequence: TGTGCCAGCAGTTGGGACACCACGGGTCAGCCCCAGCATTTT. It codes for CASSWDTTGQPQHF.

J is TRBJ1-1 and V is TRBV11-2; 7 nucleotides line up with TRBD1. J was trimmed by 4 bases and V by 3 bases; bases with no gene match: 2. CDR3 length: 13 amino acids. Germline loops: CDR1 SGHAT, CDR2 FQNNGV. The CDR3 bases are TGTGCCAGCAGCTTTACAGGGGCCACTGAAGCTTTCTTT. Protein sequence: CASSFTGATEAFF.

This clone turned up a few times. The gene calls are TRBV30 and TRBJ1-4; D is unclear. This CDR3 spans 12 amino acids. The V end was cut by 4 bases, the J end by 3 bases, with 6 bases between. Germline V CDR1 and CDR2: GTSNPN, SVGIG (reference sequence). CDR3 region: CAWNGPNEKLFF. The CDR3 region has the DNA TGTGCCTGGAATGGCCCTAATGAAAAACTGTTTTTT.

The chain carries TRBV9 and TRBJ2-1; D gene uncertain. Trimming took off 3 bases at V and 6 bases at J, with 10 bases between the two ends. The CDR3 runs 13 residues. The germline gives CDR1 SGDLS, CDR2 YYNGEE. CDR3 sequence (DNA): TGTGCCAGCAGCGGGCGGTCCCTCAATGAGCAGTTCTTC. Translating it yields CASSGRSLNEQFF.